Listed below are T cell receptor beta chains from one sample, sequenced in a study of cytomegalovirus exposure and HLA in healthy donors. Sequenced by immunoSEQ multiplex PCR; TCRdb stores in-frame clones only, minus some. Its table records about 190,000 clones. Sequenced: PBMCs. These receptors originate from a woman aged 25 to 45 in good health and CMV-seropositive. CDR3s include the opening cysteine and the closing phenylalanine or tryptophan. A D gene is named only where the DNA matches it firmly.

j_call d_call v_call cdr3_aa cdr3_nt
TRBJ1-5 NA TRBV27 CASSTREYSNQPQHF TGTGCCAGCAGCACGCGCGAGTATAGCAATCAGCCCCAGCATTTT
TRBJ2-1 TRBD2 TRBV19 CASSIWAGGPSYEQFF TGTGCCAGTAGTATTTGGGCGGGAGGGCCATCCTATGAGCAGTTCTTC
TRBJ2-1 NA TRBV30 CAWSGPSPGYPASSYNEQFF TGTGCCTGGAGTGGACCTAGCCCCGGCTACCCGGCGAGCTCCTACAATGAGCAGTTCTTC
TRBJ2-1 NA TRBV10-3 CASQTRGDDEQFF TGTGCCAGCCAGACTAGGGGCGACGATGAGCAGTTCTTC
TRBJ2-1 NA TRBV30 CAWSLRRYNEQFF TGTGCCTGGAGTCTCCGGCGGTACAATGAGCAGTTCTTC
TRBJ2-7 NA TRBV2 CASRLRDQGNTNEQYF TGTGCCAGCAGGTTACGTGATCAGGGTAACACTAACGAGCAGTACTTC
TRBJ2-3 NA TRBV7-2 CASSYSAGTNTQYF TGTGCCAGCAGCTACTCCGCGGGCACAAATACGCAGTATTTT
TRBJ2-1 TRBD1 TRBV5-6 CASSEGQGLEQFF TGTGCCAGCAGCGAGGGACAGGGGCTTGAGCAGTTCTTC
TRBJ1-2 TRBD1 TRBV6-1 CASSDRTGGNYGYTF TGTGCCAGCAGTGATCGGACAGGGGGTAACTATGGCTACACCTTC
TRBJ2-2 NA TRBV7-2 CASSWNTLGGELFF TGTGCCAGCAGCTGGAATACACTAGGCGGGGAGCTGTTTTTT
TRBJ1-1 NA TRBV6-6 CASSAPGQSNTEAFF TGTGCCAGCAGTGCCCCTGGACAGTCGAACACTGAAGCTTTCTTT
TRBJ2-2 TRBD1 TRBV15 CAVQGTLTGELFF TGTGCCGTACAGGGGACCCTCACCGGGGAGCTGTTTTTT